Listed below are T cell receptor beta chains from one sample, sequenced in a study of blood T cell repertoires in COVID-19. Method: immunoSEQ multiplex PCR; TCRdb's copy keeps in-frame clones and lacks some. The sample yields 28,000 or so clones, about 91% seen once. Specimen: peripheral blood. The receptors shown here come from a human donor with active COVID-19. The donor label of this sample is uncertain. The CDR3 runs from the conserved cysteine through the conserved F or W. Each record gives: J gene, D gene, V gene, clone size, CDR3 length, CDR3 DNA, CDR3 protein. The D gene is left open where the match is weak. Only some rows state a clone size, as once, few, many or a class for expanded clones.

J gene: TRBJ2-5; D gene: TRBD2; V gene: TRBV14; clone size: NA; CDR3 length: 14; CDR3 DNA: TGTGCCAGCAGCCAAGATTCGGGAGGGGGGACCCAGTACTTC; CDR3 protein: CASSQDSGGGTQYF
J gene: TRBJ1-5; D gene: TRBD1; V gene: TRBV27; clone size: NA; CDR3 length: 16; CDR3 DNA: TGTGCCAGCAGTTCTACAGGGGTTCTACGGGTTCAGCCCCAGCATTTT; CDR3 protein: CASSSTGVLRVQPQHF
J gene: TRBJ2-1; D gene: TRBD2; V gene: TRBV9; clone size: NA; CDR3 length: 15; CDR3 DNA: TGTGCCAGCAGCTCCCGACTAGCGGGAGCATATGAGCAGTTCTTC; CDR3 protein: CASSSRLAGAYEQFF
J gene: TRBJ2-2; D gene: TRBD2; V gene: TRBV11-3; clone size: NA; CDR3 length: 15; CDR3 DNA: TGTGCCAGCAGCTTTGCGGGGGGTAACACCGGGGAGCTGTTTTTT; CDR3 protein: CASSFAGGNTGELFF
J gene: TRBJ2-6; D gene: NA; V gene: TRBV9; clone size: NA; CDR3 length: 15; CDR3 DNA: TGTGCCAGCACAGTGGGCAGCTCTGGGGCCAACGTCCTGACTTTC; CDR3 protein: CASTVGSSGANVLTF
J gene: TRBJ2-4; D gene: NA; V gene: TRBV5-8; clone size: NA; CDR3 length: 12; CDR3 DNA: TGTGCCAGCAGCTCGCAGAGGGACATTCAGTACTTC; CDR3 protein: CASSSQRDIQYF
J gene: TRBJ2-3; D gene: NA; V gene: TRBV10-1; clone size: NA; CDR3 length: 14; CDR3 DNA: TGCGCCAGCAGTGAGACACAAGGCACAGATACGCAGTATTTT; CDR3 protein: CASSETQGTDTQYF
J gene: TRBJ2-3; D gene: TRBD2; V gene: TRBV6-1; clone size: NA; CDR3 length: 16; CDR3 DNA: TGTGCCAGCAGTGAGAGCTCGGGCGGGGGGACAGATACGCAGTATTTT; CDR3 protein: CASSESSGGGTDTQYF
J gene: TRBJ2-7; D gene: NA; V gene: TRBV7-9; clone size: NA; CDR3 length: 14; CDR3 DNA: TGTGCCAGCAGCTACGGGATTGGCTCCTACGAGCAGTACTTC; CDR3 protein: CASSYGIGSYEQYF
J gene: TRBJ1-6; D gene: NA; V gene: TRBV5-1; clone size: NA; CDR3 length: 16; CDR3 DNA: TGCGCCAGCAGCTTGGAGGGGGGGGATGATAATTCACCCCTCCACTTT; CDR3 protein: CASSLEGGDDNSPLHF
J gene: TRBJ2-3; D gene: TRBD2; V gene: TRBV10-3; clone size: NA; CDR3 length: 15; CDR3 DNA: TGTGCCATCAGTGAGAAGCGGGGGGGAACAGATACGCAGTATTTT; CDR3 protein: CAISEKRGGTDTQYF
J gene: TRBJ2-1; D gene: TRBD1; V gene: TRBV6-5; clone size: NA; CDR3 length: 14; CDR3 DNA: TGTGCCAGCAGTTACCCGGGACAGGCCCACCAGCAGTTCTTC; CDR3 protein: CASSYPGQAHQQFF
J gene: TRBJ1-3; D gene: NA; V gene: TRBV30; clone size: NA; CDR3 length: 13; CDR3 DNA: TGTGCCTGGACCAGGGGATTCGGAAACACCATATATTTT; CDR3 protein: CAWTRGFGNTIYF
J gene: TRBJ2-7; D gene: NA; V gene: TRBV7-2; clone size: NA; CDR3 length: 11; CDR3 DNA: TGTGCCAGCAGCTCGACTACCGAGCAGTACTTC; CDR3 protein: CASSSTTEQYF
J gene: TRBJ2-2; D gene: NA; V gene: TRBV6-5; clone size: NA; CDR3 length: 15; CDR3 DNA: TGTGCCAGCAGGGCCGGGACAACGGGCACCGGGGAGCTGTTTTTT; CDR3 protein: CASRAGTTGTGELFF
J gene: TRBJ2-1; D gene: TRBD1; V gene: TRBV4-3; clone size: NA; CDR3 length: 17; CDR3 DNA: TGCGCCAGCAGCCAAGTTCCGGGACAGGAGGACTACAATGAGCAGTTCTTC; CDR3 protein: CASSQVPGQEDYNEQFF
J gene: TRBJ2-7; D gene: NA; V gene: TRBV13; clone size: once; CDR3 length: 15; CDR3 DNA: TGTGCCAGCAGCTTGAATAGGGGATGGCCATACGAGCAGTACTTC; CDR3 protein: CASSLNRGWPYEQYF
J gene: TRBJ1-2; D gene: TRBD1; V gene: TRBV28; clone size: NA; CDR3 length: 11; CDR3 DNA: TGTGCCCTCGGGACAGCTTATGGCTACACCTTC; CDR3 protein: CALGTAYGYTF
J gene: TRBJ2-1; D gene: NA; V gene: TRBV7-3; clone size: NA; CDR3 length: 15; CDR3 DNA: TGTGCCAGCAGCTTACTAAGTGGGGAGTACAATGAGCAGTTCTTC; CDR3 protein: CASSLLSGEYNEQFF
J gene: TRBJ2-3; D gene: TRBD1; V gene: TRBV18; clone size: NA; CDR3 length: 15; CDR3 DNA: TGTGCCAGCTCAAGTCAGGGGGCTAGCACAGATACGCAGTATTTT; CDR3 protein: CASSSQGASTDTQYF
J gene: TRBJ2-7; D gene: TRBD1; V gene: TRBV6-5; clone size: NA; CDR3 length: 14; CDR3 DNA: TGTGCCAGCAGTACCGGGACAGCTTACTACGAGCAGTACTTC; CDR3 protein: CASSTGTAYYEQYF
J gene: TRBJ2-3; D gene: NA; V gene: TRBV27; clone size: NA; CDR3 length: 13; CDR3 DNA: TGTGCCAGCAGTGGCCCAGGCGCAGATACGCAGTATTTT; CDR3 protein: CASSGPGADTQYF
J gene: TRBJ2-7; D gene: NA; V gene: TRBV5-6; clone size: NA; CDR3 length: 13; CDR3 DNA: TGTGCCAGCAGTTCTGGCGTGGGGGCCGAGCAGTACTTC; CDR3 protein: CASSSGVGAEQYF
J gene: TRBJ2-7; D gene: TRBD2; V gene: TRBV6-5; clone size: NA; CDR3 length: 14; CDR3 DNA: TGTGCCAGCAGCCGACGGGGGGGGGACCACGAGCAGTACTTC; CDR3 protein: CASSRRGGDHEQYF
J gene: TRBJ2-1; D gene: NA; V gene: TRBV5-4; clone size: NA; CDR3 length: 15; CDR3 DNA: TGTGCCAGCAGCCCCGGCGGGTTGGGGAACAATGAGCAGTTCTTC; CDR3 protein: CASSPGGLGNNEQFF
J gene: TRBJ1-5; D gene: NA; V gene: TRBV2; clone size: few; CDR3 length: 17; CDR3 DNA: TGTGCCAGCAGTGGGGCAGGAGCTTCCACTGGGAGTCAGCCCCAGCATTTT; CDR3 protein: CASSGAGASTGSQPQHF
J gene: TRBJ2-7; D gene: NA; V gene: TRBV21-1; clone size: NA; CDR3 length: 15; CDR3 DNA: TGTGCCAGCAGCGCCCGGGACAGGGGGCTTTGCGAGCAGTACTTC; CDR3 protein: CASSARDRGLCEQYF
J gene: TRBJ2-5; D gene: TRBD1; V gene: TRBV5-5; clone size: NA; CDR3 length: 15; CDR3 DNA: TGTGCCAGCAGCTCCCTGACAGGGTATAGAGAGACCCAGTACTTC; CDR3 protein: CASSSLTGYRETQYF
J gene: TRBJ2-1; D gene: NA; V gene: TRBV6-2/TRBV6-3; clone size: NA; CDR3 length: 13; CDR3 DNA: TGTGCCAGCAGTTACTCGGAGTACAATGAGCAGTTCTTC; CDR3 protein: CASSYSEYNEQFF
J gene: TRBJ2-3; D gene: TRBD2; V gene: TRBV9; clone size: NA; CDR3 length: 15; CDR3 DNA: TGTGCCAGCAGCGCTCCTAGCGGGGGTCAGGGTACGCAGTATTTT; CDR3 protein: CASSAPSGGQGTQYF
J gene: TRBJ2-3; D gene: NA; V gene: TRBV7-7; clone size: NA; CDR3 length: 14; CDR3 DNA: TGTGCTAGCAGCTTGTCCAGGACAACAGATACGCAGTATTTT; CDR3 protein: CASSLSRTTDTQYF
J gene: TRBJ2-7; D gene: NA; V gene: TRBV27; clone size: NA; CDR3 length: 11; CDR3 DNA: TGTGCCAGCAGTTCTTCCTACGAGCAGTACTTC; CDR3 protein: CASSSSYEQYF
J gene: TRBJ2-3; D gene: NA; V gene: TRBV20-1; clone size: NA; CDR3 length: 11; CDR3 DNA: TGCAGTGCCCCACAAACAGATACGCAGTATTTT; CDR3 protein: CSAPQTDTQYF
J gene: TRBJ1-1; D gene: NA; V gene: TRBV7-9; clone size: NA; CDR3 length: 15; CDR3 DNA: TGTGCCAGCAGCTCTAAAGGGGCCCCCTCCGCTGAAGCTTTCTTT; CDR3 protein: CASSSKGAPSAEAFF
J gene: TRBJ2-7; D gene: TRBD2; V gene: TRBV15; clone size: NA; CDR3 length: 15; CDR3 DNA: TGTGCCACCAGCAGAGAGACTAGCGGTACCTACGAGCAGTACTTC; CDR3 protein: CATSRETSGTYEQYF
J gene: TRBJ2-7; D gene: NA; V gene: TRBV5-1; clone size: NA; CDR3 length: 13; CDR3 DNA: TGCGCCAGCAGCTTGGACAGTCTCTACGAGCAGTACTTC; CDR3 protein: CASSLDSLYEQYF
J gene: TRBJ1-1; D gene: NA; V gene: TRBV28; clone size: NA; CDR3 length: 13; CDR3 DNA: TGTGCCAGCAGAGACTATGCCGGGACAAAAGCTTTCTTT; CDR3 protein: CASRDYAGTKAFF
J gene: TRBJ2-7; D gene: NA; V gene: TRBV3-1/TRBV3-2; clone size: NA; CDR3 length: 12; CDR3 DNA: TGTGCCAGCAGCCAAGGATCGGGCGAGCAGTACTTC; CDR3 protein: CASSQGSGEQYF
J gene: TRBJ1-2; D gene: NA; V gene: TRBV19; clone size: NA; CDR3 length: 12; CDR3 DNA: TGTGCCAGTAGTATGTCCTTCTATGGCTACACCTTC; CDR3 protein: CASSMSFYGYTF
J gene: TRBJ2-1; D gene: NA; V gene: TRBV6-2/TRBV6-3; clone size: NA; CDR3 length: 12; CDR3 DNA: TGTGCCAGCAGTTCCGGACATAATGAGCAGTTCTTC; CDR3 protein: CASSSGHNEQFF
J gene: TRBJ1-5; D gene: TRBD1; V gene: TRBV5-1; clone size: few; CDR3 length: 16; CDR3 DNA: TGCGCCAGCAGCCCGGGGACAGGGGGCGGCAATCAGCCCCAGCATTTT; CDR3 protein: CASSPGTGGGNQPQHF
J gene: TRBJ2-7; D gene: NA; V gene: TRBV14; clone size: NA; CDR3 length: 16; CDR3 DNA: TGTGCCAGCAGCCAAGTCGCGGGCCAGGGGGGCTACGAGCAGTACTTC; CDR3 protein: CASSQVAGQGGYEQYF
J gene: TRBJ2-1; D gene: TRBD1; V gene: TRBV5-4; clone size: NA; CDR3 length: 15; CDR3 DNA: TGTGCCAGCAGCTTGGACTGGACAGGGGTGAATGAGCAGTTCTTC; CDR3 protein: CASSLDWTGVNEQFF
J gene: TRBJ1-3; D gene: TRBD1; V gene: TRBV30; clone size: NA; CDR3 length: 15; CDR3 DNA: TGTGCCTGGAGTGTCTCGTGGGGACAGGGAAACACCATATATTTT; CDR3 protein: CAWSVSWGQGNTIYF
J gene: TRBJ2-5; D gene: TRBD2; V gene: TRBV3-1/TRBV3-2; clone size: NA; CDR3 length: 13; CDR3 DNA: TGTGCCAGCAGCCAGGGGGGGTGGGAGACCCAGTACTTC; CDR3 protein: CASSQGGWETQYF
J gene: TRBJ1-6; D gene: NA; V gene: TRBV27; clone size: once; CDR3 length: 12; CDR3 DNA: TGTGCCAGCAGGGAGGGTAGTTCACCCCTCCACTTT; CDR3 protein: CASREGSSPLHF
J gene: TRBJ1-2; D gene: TRBD1; V gene: TRBV6-5; clone size: NA; CDR3 length: 13; CDR3 DNA: TGTGCCAGCAGCCCACCCGACAGGGAGGGCTACACCTTC; CDR3 protein: CASSPPDREGYTF
J gene: TRBJ2-2; D gene: NA; V gene: TRBV5-4; clone size: few; CDR3 length: 14; CDR3 DNA: TGTGCCAGCAGCCCACCGACAGCCACCGGGGAGCTGTTTTTT; CDR3 protein: CASSPPTATGELFF
J gene: TRBJ1-1; D gene: NA; V gene: TRBV4-3; clone size: once; CDR3 length: 16; CDR3 DNA: TGCGCCAGCAGCCAAGTGGTCAGGACAGTGAACACTGAAGCTTTCTTT; CDR3 protein: CASSQVVRTVNTEAFF
J gene: TRBJ2-3; D gene: NA; V gene: TRBV24-1; clone size: NA; CDR3 length: 12; CDR3 DNA: TGTGCCACCAGCGGGAGAACGGATACGCAGTATTTT; CDR3 protein: CATSGRTDTQYF
J gene: TRBJ2-7; D gene: TRBD1; V gene: TRBV2; clone size: NA; CDR3 length: 13; CDR3 DNA: TGTGCCAGCAGTGGGGGACAGACTTACGAGCAGTACTTC; CDR3 protein: CASSGGQTYEQYF
J gene: TRBJ1-5; D gene: NA; V gene: TRBV27; clone size: NA; CDR3 length: 14; CDR3 DNA: TGTGCCAGCAGTTTATCGGGGCAGTATCAGCCCCAGCATTTT; CDR3 protein: CASSLSGQYQPQHF
J gene: TRBJ2-5; D gene: NA; V gene: TRBV12-2; clone size: NA; CDR3 length: 15; CDR3 DNA: TGTGCAAGTCGCTTAGCGGGGGGATACGAAGAGACCCAGTACTTC; CDR3 protein: CASRLAGGYEETQYF
J gene: TRBJ2-7; D gene: TRBD2; V gene: TRBV14; clone size: NA; CDR3 length: 14; CDR3 DNA: TGTGCCAGCAGCCAAGAAGGGGACTACTACGAGCAGTACTTC; CDR3 protein: CASSQEGDYYEQYF
J gene: TRBJ2-1; D gene: TRBD2; V gene: TRBV18; clone size: once; CDR3 length: 15; CDR3 DNA: TGTGCCAGCTCACCTCTAGCGGGGGGGCTTAATGAGCAGTTCTTC; CDR3 protein: CASSPLAGGLNEQFF